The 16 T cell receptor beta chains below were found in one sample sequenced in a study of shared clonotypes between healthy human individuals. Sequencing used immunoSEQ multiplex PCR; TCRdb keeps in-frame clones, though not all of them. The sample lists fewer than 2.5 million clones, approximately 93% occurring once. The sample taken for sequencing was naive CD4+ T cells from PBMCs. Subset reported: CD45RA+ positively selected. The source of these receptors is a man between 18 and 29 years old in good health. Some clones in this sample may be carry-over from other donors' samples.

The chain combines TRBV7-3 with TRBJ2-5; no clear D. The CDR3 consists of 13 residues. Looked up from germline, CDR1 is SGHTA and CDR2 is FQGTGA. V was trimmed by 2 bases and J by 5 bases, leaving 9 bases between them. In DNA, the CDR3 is TGTGCCAGCAGCTTACTGGAAAGGGAGACCCAGTACTTC. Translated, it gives CASSLLERETQYF.

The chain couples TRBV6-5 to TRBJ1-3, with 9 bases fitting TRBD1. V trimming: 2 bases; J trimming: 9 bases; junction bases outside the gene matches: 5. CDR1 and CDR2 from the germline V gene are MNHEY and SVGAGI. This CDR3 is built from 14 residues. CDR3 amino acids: CASSYDGTGSTIYF. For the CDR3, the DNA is TGTGCCAGCAGTTACGATGGGACAGGGAGCACCATATATTTT.

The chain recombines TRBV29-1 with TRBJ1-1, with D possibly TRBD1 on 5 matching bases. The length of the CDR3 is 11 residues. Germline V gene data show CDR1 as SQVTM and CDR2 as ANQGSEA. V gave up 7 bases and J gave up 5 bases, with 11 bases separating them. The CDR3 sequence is CSAGGGTEAFF. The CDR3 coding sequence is TGCAGCGCCGGCGGGGGAACTGAAGCTTTCTTT.

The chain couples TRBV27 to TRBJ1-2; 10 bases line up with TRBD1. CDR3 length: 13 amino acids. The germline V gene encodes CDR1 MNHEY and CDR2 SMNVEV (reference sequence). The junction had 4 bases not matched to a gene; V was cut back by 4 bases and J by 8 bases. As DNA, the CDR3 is TGTGCCAGCAGTTCGACAGGGGGCAGAGGCTACACCTTC. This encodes CASSSTGGRGYTF.

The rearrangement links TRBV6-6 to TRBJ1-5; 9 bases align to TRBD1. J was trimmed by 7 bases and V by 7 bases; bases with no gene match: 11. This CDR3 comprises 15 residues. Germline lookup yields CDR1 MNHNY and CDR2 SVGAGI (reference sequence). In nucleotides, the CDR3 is TGTGCCAGCAATCCACCCGACAGGGGGGTGCAGCCCCAGCATTTT. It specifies CASNPPDRGVQPQHF.

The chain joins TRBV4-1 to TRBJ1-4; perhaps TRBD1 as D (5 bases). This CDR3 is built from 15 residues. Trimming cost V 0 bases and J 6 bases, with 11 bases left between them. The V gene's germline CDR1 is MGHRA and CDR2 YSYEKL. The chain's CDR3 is CASSQDRAPYEKLFF. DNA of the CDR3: TGCGCCAGCAGCCAAGACAGGGCCCCCTATGAAAAACTGTTTTTT.

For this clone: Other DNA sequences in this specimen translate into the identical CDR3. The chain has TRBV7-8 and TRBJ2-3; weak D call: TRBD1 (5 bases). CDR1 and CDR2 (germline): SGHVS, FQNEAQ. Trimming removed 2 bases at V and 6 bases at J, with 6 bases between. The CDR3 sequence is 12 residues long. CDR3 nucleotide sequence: TGTGCCAGCAGCTTAAAGGGGGATACGCAGTATTTT. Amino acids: CASSLKGDTQYF.

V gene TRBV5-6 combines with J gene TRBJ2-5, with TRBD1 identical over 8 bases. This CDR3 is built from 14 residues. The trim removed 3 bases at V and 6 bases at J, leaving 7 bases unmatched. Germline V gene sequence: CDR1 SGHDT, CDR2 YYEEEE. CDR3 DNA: TGTGCCAGCAGCTCGGATACAGGGGGGAAGACCCAGTACTTC. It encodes CASSSDTGGKTQYF.

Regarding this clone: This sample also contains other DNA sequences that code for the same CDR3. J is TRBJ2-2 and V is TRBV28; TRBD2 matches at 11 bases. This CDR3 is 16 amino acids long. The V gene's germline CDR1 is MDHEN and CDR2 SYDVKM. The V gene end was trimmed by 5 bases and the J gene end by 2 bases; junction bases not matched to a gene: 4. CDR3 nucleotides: TGTGCCAGCAGTCCCGGGACTAGCGGTAACACCGGGGAGCTGTTTTTT. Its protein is CASSPGTSGNTGELFF.

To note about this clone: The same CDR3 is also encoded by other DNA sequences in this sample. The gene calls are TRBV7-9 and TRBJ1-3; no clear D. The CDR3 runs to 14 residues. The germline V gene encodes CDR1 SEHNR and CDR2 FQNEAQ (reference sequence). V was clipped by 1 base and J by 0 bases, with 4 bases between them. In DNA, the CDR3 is TGTGCCAGCAGCTTAGGTAGCTCTGGAAACACCATATATTTT. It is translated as CASSLGSSGNTIYF.

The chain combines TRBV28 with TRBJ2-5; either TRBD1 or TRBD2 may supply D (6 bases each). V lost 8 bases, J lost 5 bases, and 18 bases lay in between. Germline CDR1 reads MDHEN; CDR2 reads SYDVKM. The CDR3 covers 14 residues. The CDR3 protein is CASVIGGKGETQYF. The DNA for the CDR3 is TGTGCCAGCGTGATCGGGGGCAAGGGGGAGACCCAGTACTTC.

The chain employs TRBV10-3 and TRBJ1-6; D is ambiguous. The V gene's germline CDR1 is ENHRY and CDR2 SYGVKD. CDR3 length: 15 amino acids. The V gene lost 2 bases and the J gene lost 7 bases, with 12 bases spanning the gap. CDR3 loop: CAISEEAVPNSPLHF. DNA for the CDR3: TGTGCCATCAGTGAGGAGGCAGTCCCGAATTCACCCCTCCACTTT.

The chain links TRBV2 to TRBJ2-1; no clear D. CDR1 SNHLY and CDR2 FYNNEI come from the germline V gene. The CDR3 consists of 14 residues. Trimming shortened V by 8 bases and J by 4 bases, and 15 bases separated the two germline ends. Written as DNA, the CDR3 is TGTGCCAGCGGCCGGCTCGTAACTTACAATGAGCAGTTCTTC. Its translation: CASGRLVTYNEQFF.

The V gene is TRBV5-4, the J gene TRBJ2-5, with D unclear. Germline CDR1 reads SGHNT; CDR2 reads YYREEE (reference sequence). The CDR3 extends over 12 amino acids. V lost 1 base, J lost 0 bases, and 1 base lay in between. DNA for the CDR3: TGTGCCAGCAGCTTGCACCAAGAGACCCAGTACTTC. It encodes CASSLHQETQYF.

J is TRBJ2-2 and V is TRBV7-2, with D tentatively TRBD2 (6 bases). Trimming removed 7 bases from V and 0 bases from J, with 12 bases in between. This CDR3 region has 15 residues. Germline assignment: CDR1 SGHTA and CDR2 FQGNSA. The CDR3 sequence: CASNTRLANTGELFF. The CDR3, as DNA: TGTGCCAGCAACACGAGACTAGCGAACACCGGGGAGCTGTTTTTT.

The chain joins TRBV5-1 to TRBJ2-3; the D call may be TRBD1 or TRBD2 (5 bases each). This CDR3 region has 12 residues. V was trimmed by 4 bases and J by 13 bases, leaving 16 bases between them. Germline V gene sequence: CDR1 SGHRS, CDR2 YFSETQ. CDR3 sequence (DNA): TGCGCCAGCAGCCAGCCGGGGCCAAAGGAGTATTTT. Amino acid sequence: CASSQPGPKEYF.